What follows describes a single T cell receptor beta chain. This record comes from a study of blood T cell repertoires in COVID-19. The V gene lost 3 bases and the J gene lost 3 bases, with 12 bases spanning the gap. CDR3 size: 14 residues. Germline V lookup: CDR1 SGHRS, CDR2 YFSETQ. Some clones are missing from TCRdb's copy, which holds only in-frame ones; the method was immunoSEQ multiplex PCR. The table lists about 410,000 clones, 90% of them singletons. Individuals aged about 18 to 89 years were recruited from approximately 22 US areas. Participant-given clinical history determined each cohort assignment. Two consecutive negative NP/OP PCR tests, clearance, or resolved symptoms defined Cohort 3 recovery.

The sequenced sample was PBMCs or T cells enriched from blood (not recorded which). The chain combines TRBV5-1 with TRBJ1-1; maybe TRBD1 (5 bases). This receptor was obtained from a man between 18 and 35 years old who had recovered from COVID-19. CDR3 sequence reads: CASSYPGGDTEAFF. The CDR3 DNA reads TGCGCCAGCAGCTACCCAGGAGGGGACACTGAAGCTTTCTTT.